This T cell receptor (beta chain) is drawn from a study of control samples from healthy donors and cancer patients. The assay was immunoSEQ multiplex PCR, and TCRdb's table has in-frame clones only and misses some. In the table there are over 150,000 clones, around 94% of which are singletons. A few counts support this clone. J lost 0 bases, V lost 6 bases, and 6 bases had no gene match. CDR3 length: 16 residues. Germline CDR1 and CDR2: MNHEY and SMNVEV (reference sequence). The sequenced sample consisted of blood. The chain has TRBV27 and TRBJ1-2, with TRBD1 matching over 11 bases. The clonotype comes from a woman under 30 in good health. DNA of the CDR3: TGTGCCAGCAGGAAGGGGACAGGGGGGACTAACTATGGCTACACCTTC. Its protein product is CASRKGTGGTNYGYTF.